The entry below describes one T cell receptor (beta chain). Antigen specificity is unknown. The data derive from a study of T cell repertoires in cytomegalovirus infection. Study-level information: Peptides in the study included HLA-C-restricted and HLA-B-restricted CMV epitopes. Indications came from public TCR beta signatures; they pointed to CMV infection and to a matching HLA type. Study conclusions and caveats: HLA-C-restricted TCR beta clonotypes specific for CMV led the ex vivo response.

Each CDR3 protein is one row after TCRdb ran MiXCR on the reads. Of 310,000 or so distinct CDR3 sequences listed, about 25% are singletons. This receptor was obtained from a human donor in good health (CMV status not recorded). Some clones in this sample may be carry-over from other donors' samples. The specimen was cultured PBMCs, collected from culture after CMV antigen stimulation.

CDR3 amino acids: CASSLTTVGTEAFF. CDR3 sequence (DNA): TGTGCCAGCAGCTTGACGACAGTAGGTACTGAAGCTTTCTTT. This sequence joins TRBV7-9 and TRBJ1-1; TRBD1 is a possible D gene (5 bases). Per the germline V gene, CDR1 is SEHNR and CDR2 is FQNEAQ (reference sequence). The V gene lost 3 bases and the J gene lost 5 bases, with 13 bases spanning the gap. The CDR3 contains 14 residues.